This TCR beta chain was found in a study of CD8 T cells in Susac syndrome. The germline CDR1 and CDR2 sequences are DFQATT and SNEGSKA (reference sequence). J lost 2 bases, V lost 1 base, and 4 bases had no gene match. This CDR3 has 15 residues. The RNA input was about 0.5 to 1 ug, and it was reverse transcribed with random hexamers. Via MiXCR, TCRdb re-called the immunoSEQ multiplex PCR reads, giving one row per CDR3 protein. This table holds 180,000 or so distinct CDR3 sequences, 90% to 97% found once. The sequenced sample was CD4+ T cells from PBMCs. V gene TRBV20-1 combines with J gene TRBJ1-2, with TRBD1 matching 10 bases. The TCR sequence derives from a human donor with multiple sclerosis. The CDR3 is CSARVWDRGNYGYTF. Written as DNA, the CDR3 is TGCAGTGCTAGAGTATGGGACAGGGGAAACTATGGCTACACCTTC.